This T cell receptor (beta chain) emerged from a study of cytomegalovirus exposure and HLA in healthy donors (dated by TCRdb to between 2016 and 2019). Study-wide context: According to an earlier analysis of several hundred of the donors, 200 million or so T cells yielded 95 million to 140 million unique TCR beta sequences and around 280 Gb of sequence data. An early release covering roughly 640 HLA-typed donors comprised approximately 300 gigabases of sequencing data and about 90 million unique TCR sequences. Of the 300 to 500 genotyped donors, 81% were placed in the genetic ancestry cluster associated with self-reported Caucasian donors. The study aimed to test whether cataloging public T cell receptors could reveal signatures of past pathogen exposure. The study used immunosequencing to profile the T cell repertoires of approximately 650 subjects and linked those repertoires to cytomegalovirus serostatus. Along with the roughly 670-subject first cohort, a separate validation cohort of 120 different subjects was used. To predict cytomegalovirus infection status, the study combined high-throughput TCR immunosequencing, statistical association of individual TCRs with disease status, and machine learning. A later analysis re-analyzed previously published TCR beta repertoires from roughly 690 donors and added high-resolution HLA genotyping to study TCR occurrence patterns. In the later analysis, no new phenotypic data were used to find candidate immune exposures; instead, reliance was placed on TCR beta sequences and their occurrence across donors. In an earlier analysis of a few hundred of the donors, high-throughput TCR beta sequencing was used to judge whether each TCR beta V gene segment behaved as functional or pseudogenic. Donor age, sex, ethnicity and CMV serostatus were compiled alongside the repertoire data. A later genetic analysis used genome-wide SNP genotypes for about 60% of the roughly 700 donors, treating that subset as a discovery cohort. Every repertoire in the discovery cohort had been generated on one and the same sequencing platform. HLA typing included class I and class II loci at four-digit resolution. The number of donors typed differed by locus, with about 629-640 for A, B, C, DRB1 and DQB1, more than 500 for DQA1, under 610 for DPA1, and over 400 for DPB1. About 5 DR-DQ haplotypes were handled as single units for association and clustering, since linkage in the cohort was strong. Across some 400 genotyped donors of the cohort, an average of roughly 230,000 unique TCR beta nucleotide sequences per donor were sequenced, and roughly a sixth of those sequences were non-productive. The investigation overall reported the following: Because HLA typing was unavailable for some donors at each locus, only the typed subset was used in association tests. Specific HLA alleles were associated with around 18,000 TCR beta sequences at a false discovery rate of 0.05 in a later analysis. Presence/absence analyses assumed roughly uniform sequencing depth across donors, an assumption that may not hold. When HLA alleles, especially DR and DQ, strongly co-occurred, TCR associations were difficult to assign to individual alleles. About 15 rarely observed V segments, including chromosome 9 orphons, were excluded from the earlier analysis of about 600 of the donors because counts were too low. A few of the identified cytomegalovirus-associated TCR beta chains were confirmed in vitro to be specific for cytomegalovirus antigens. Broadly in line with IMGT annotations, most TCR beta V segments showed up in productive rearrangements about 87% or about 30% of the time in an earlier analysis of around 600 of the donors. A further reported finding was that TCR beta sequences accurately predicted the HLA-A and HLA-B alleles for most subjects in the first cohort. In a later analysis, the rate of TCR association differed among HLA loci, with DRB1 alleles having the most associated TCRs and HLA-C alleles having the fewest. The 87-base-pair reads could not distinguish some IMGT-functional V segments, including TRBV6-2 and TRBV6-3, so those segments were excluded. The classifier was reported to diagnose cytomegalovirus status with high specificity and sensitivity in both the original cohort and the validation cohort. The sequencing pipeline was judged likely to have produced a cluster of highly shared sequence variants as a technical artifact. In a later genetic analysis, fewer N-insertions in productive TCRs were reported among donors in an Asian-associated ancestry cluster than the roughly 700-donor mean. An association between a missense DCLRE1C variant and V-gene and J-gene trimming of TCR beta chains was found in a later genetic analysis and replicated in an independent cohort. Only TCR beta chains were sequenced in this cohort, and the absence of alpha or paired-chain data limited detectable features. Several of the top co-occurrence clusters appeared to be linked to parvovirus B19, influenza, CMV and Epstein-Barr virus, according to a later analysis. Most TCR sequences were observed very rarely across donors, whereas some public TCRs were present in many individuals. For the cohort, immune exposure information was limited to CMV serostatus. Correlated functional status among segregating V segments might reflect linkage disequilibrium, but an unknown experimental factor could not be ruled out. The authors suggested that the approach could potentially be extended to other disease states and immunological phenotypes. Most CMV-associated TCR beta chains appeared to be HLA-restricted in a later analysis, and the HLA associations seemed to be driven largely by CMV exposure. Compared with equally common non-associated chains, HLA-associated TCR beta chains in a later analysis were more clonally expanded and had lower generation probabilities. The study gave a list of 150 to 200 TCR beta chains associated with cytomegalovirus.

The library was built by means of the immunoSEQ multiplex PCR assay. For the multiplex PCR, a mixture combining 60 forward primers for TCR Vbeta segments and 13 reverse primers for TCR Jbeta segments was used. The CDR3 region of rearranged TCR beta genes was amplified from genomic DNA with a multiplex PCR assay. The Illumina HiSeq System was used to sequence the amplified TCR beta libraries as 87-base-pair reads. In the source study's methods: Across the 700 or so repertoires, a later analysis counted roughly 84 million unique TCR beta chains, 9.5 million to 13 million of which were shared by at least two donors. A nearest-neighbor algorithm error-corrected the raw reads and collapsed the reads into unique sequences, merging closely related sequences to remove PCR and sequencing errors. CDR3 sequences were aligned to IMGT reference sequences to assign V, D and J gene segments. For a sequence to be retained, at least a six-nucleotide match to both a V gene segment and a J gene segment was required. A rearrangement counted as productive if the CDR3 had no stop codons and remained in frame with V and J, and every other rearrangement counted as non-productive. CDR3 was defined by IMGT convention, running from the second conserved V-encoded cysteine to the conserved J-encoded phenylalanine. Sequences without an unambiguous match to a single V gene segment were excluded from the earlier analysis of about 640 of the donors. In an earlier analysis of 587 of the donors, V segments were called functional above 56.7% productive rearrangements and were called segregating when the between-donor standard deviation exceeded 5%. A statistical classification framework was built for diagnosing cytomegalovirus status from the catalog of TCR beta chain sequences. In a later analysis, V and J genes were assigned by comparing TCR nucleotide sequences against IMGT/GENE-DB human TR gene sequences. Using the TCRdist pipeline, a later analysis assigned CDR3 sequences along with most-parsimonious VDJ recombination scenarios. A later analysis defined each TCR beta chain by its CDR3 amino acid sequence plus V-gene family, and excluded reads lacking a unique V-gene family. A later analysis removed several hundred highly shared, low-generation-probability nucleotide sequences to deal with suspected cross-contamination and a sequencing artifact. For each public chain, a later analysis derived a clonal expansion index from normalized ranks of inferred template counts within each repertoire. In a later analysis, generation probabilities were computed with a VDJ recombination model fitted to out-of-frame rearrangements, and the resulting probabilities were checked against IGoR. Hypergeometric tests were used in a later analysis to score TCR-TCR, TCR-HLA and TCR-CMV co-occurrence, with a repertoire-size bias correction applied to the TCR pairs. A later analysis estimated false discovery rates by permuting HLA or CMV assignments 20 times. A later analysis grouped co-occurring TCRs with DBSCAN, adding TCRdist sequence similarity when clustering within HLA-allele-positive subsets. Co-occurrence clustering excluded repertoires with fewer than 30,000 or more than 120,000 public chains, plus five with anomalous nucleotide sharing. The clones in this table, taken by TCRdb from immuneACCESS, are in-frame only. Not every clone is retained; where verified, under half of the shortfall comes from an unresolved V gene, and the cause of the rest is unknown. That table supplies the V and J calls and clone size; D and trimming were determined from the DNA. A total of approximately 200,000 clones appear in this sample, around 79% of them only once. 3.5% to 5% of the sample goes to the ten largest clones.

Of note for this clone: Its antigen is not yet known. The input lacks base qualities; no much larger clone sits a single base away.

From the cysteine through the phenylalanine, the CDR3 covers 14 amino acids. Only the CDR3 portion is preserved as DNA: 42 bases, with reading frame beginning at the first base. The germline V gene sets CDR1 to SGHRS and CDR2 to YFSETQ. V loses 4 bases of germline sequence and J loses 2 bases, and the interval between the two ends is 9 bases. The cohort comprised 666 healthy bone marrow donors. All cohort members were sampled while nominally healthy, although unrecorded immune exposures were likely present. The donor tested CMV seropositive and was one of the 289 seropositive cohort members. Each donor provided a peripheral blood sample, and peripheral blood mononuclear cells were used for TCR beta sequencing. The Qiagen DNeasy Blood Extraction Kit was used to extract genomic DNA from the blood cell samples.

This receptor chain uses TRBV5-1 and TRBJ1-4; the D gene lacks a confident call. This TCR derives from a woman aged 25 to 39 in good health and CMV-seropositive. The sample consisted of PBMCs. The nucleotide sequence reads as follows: TGCGCCAGCAGCCTTCACGGGACTAATGAAAAACTGTTTTTT. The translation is CASSLHGTNEKLFF.